This T cell receptor (beta chain) was profiled in a study of cytomegalovirus exposure and HLA in healthy donors. The study, taken as a whole, reports: CMV serostatus was the only recorded immune exposure for donors. The authors listed 150 to 200 TCR beta chains as cytomegalovirus-associated.

This clone came up once. Its specificity is unknown. The PCR employed 60 Vbeta primers together with 13 Jbeta primers. Profiled with immunoSEQ multiplex PCR; TCRdb holds only in-frame clones, not every one. The data hold some 140,000 clones, with about 66% observed a single time. Regarding donors, all were healthy bone marrow donors. Donors had nominal health at sampling but likely had unrecorded immune exposures. The CDR3 is 15 residues long. Per germline, CDR1 LNHDA and CDR2 SQIVND (reference sequence). V lost 2 bases, J lost 5 bases, and 5 bases stayed unmatched. V is TRBV19 and J is TRBJ2-2; TRBD2 aligns across 7 bases. The sample consisted of PBMCs. This clonotype originated in a human donor in good health. The CDR3 coding sequence is TGTGCCAGTAGTATATCGGGAGGTCAAACCGGGGAGCTGTTTTTT. Its protein is CASSISGGQTGELFF.